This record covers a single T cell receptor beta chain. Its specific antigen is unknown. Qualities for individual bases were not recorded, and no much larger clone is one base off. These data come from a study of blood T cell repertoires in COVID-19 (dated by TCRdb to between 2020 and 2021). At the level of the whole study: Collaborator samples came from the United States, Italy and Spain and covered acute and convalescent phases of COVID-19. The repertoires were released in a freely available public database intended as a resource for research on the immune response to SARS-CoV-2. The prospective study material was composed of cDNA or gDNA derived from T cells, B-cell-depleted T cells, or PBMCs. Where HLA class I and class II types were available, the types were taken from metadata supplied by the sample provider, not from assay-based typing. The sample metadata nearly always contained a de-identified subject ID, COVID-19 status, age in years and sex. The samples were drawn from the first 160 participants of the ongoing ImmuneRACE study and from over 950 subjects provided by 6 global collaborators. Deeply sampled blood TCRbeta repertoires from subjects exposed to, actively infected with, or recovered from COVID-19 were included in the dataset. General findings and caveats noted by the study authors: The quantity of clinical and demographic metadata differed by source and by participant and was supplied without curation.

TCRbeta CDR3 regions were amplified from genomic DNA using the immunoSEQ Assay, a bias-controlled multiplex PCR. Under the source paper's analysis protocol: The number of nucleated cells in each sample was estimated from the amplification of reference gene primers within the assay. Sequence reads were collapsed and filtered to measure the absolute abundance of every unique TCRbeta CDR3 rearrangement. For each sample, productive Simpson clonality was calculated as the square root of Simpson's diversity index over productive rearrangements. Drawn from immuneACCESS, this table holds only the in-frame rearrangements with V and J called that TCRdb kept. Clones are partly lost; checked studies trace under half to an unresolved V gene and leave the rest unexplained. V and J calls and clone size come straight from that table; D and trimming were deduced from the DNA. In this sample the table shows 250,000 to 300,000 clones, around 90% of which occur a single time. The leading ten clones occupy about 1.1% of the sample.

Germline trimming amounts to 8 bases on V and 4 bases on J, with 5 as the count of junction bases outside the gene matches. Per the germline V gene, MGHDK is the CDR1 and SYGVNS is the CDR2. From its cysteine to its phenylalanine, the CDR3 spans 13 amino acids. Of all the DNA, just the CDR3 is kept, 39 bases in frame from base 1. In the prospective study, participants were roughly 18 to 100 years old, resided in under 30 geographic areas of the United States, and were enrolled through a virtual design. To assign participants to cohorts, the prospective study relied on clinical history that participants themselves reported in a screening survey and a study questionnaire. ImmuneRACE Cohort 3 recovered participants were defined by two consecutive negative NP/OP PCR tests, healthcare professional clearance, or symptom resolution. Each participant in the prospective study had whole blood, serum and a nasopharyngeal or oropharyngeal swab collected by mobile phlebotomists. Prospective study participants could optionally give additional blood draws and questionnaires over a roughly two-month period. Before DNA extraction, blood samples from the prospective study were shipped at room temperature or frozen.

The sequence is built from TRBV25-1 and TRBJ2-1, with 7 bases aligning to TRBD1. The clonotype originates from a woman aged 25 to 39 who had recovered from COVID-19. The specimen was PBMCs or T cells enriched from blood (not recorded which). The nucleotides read TGTGCCAGCTTGAAGGACAGGTACAATGAGCAGTTCTTC. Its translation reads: CASLKDRYNEQFF.